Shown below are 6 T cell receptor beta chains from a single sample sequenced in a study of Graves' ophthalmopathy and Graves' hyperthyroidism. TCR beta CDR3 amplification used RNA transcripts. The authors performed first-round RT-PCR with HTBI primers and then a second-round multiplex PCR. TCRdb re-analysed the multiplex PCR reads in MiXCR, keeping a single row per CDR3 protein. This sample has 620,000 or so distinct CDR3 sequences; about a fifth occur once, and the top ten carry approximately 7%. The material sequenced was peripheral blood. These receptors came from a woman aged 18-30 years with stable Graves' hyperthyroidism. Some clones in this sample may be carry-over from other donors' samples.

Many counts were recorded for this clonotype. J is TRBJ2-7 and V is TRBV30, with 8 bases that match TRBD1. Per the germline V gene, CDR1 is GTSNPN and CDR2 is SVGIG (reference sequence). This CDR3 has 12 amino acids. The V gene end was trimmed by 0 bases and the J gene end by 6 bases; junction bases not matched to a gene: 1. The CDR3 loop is CAWSVQGGEQYF. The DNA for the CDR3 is TGTGCCTGGAGTGTACAGGGGGGCGAGCAGTACTTC.

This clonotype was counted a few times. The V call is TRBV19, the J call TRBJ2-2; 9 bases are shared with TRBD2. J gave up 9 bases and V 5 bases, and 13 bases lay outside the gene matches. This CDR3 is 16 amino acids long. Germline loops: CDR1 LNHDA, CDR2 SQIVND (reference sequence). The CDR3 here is CASSEASGNRVRELFF. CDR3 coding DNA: TGTGCCAGTAGTGAGGCTAGCGGGAATCGGGTCCGGGAGCTGTTTTTT.

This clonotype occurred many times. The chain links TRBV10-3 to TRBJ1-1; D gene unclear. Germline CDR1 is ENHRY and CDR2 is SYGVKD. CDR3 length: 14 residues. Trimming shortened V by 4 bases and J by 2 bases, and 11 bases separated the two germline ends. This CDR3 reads CAISGETGNTEAFF. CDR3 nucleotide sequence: TGTGCCATCAGTGGCGAGACGGGCAACACTGAAGCTTTCTTT.

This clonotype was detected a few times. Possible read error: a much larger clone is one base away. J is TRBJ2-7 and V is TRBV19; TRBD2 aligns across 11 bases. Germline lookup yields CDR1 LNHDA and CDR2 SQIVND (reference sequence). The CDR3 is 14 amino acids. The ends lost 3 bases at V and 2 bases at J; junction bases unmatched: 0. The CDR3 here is CASSISGRAYEQYF. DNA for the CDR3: TGTGCCAGTAGTATTAGCGGGAGGGCCTACGAGCAGTACTTC.

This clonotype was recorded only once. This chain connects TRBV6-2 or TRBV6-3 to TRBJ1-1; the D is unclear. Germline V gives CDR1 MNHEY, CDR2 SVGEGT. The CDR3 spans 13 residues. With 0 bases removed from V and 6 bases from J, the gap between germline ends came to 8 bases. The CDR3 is CASSYSWASEAFF. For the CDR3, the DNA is TGTGCCAGCAGTTACTCCTGGGCTTCTGAAGCTTTCTTT.

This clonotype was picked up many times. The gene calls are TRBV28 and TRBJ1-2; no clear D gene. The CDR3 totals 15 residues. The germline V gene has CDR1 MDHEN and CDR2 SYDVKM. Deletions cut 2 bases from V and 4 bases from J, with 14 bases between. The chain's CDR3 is CASSLKGARGYGYTF. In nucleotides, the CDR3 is TGTGCCAGCAGTTTAAAGGGTGCGCGGGGCTATGGCTACACCTTC.